What follows are 3 T cell receptor beta chains derived from one specimen sequenced in a study of OX40 agonist ivuxolimab in advanced cancers. Libraries came from the immunoSEQ multiplex PCR assay. The table was pulled from immuneACCESS by TCRdb, which kept in-frame rearrangements only. Such tables lose some clones; where checked, under half of the loss comes from unresolved V genes, and the rest has no known cause. The sample table shows tens of thousands of clones, and roughly 87% are seen once. The ten largest account for around 5.1% of the sample. Sequenced material: CD4+ or CD8+ T cells sorted from blood, taken in a trial of the OX40 agonist ivuxolimab. These receptors were collected from an adult with an advanced solid tumor such as melanoma, head and neck, liver or kidney cancer.

This chain connects TRBV5-8 to TRBJ1-2, with unresolved D. V dropped 0 bases and J dropped 7 bases, with 13 bases sitting between them. The CDR3 contains 14 residues. Germline CDR1 is SGHTS and CDR2 is YDEGEE. Written as DNA, the CDR3 is TGTGCCAGCAGCTTGGCTCGGCTCATCATTGGCTACACCTTC. Amino acid sequence: CASSLARLIIGYTF.

The rearrangement joins TRBV6-1 to TRBJ2-2; the match to TRBD1 covers 7 bases. CDR1 and CDR2 from the germline V gene are MNHNS and SASEGT. V lost 4 bases, J lost 0 bases, and 2 bases stayed unmatched. This CDR3 region has 15 residues. The CDR3 loop reads CASSGQGTNTGELFF. The CDR3 nucleotides read TGTGCCAGCAGTGGACAGGGTACGAACACCGGGGAGCTGTTTTTT.

This chain connects TRBV6-5 to TRBJ2-5; no reliable D call. This CDR3 is built from 13 residues. Per the germline V gene, CDR1 is MNHEY and CDR2 is SVGAGI. The germline V and J ends were trimmed by 6 bases and 1 base, with 9 bases remaining between them. CDR3 residues: CASRPTGQETQYF. In DNA, the CDR3 is TGTGCCAGCAGGCCCACCGGCCAAGAGACCCAGTACTTC.